What follows describes a single TCR beta chain. Original analysis: Estimation of nucleated cell counts was performed using reference gene primer amplification. The table came from immunoSEQ multiplex PCR; TCRdb's copy has only in-frame clones and leaves some out. The V and J calls and the clone size are those of that table, but D and trimming were determined from the DNA. The sample contains around 450,000 clones, approximately 90% of which appear only once. This entry belongs to a study of blood T cell repertoires in COVID-19. Across the whole study: COVID-19 samples from acute and convalescent phases originated in the United States, Italy and Spain. In each case, the material was cDNA or gDNA derived from T cells, B-cell-depleted T cells, or PBMCs.

The CDR3 runs 14 residues. V dropped 2 bases and J dropped 6 bases, with 13 bases sitting between them. CDR1 and CDR2 (germline): LGHDT, YNNKEL (reference sequence). This TCR came from a woman in her thirties with acute or convalescent COVID-19. The specimen was peripheral blood. The chain recombines TRBV3-1 (or the pseudogene TRBV3-2) with TRBJ1-1; no firm D call. The DNA of the CDR3 is TGTGCCAGCAGCCAATATGGGAGATTTTCTGAAGCTTTCTTT. Amino acids: CASSQYGRFSEAFF.